Listed below are T cell receptor beta chains from one sample, sequenced in a study of blood T cell repertoires in COVID-19. Profiling relied on immunoSEQ multiplex PCR, and the TCRdb table lists in-frame clones only, not all of them. The data show almost 200,000 clones, about 82% seen once. Source material: peripheral blood. The receptor set was obtained from a man aged 60 to 69 with COVID-19, enrolled during active disease. The CDR3 runs from the conserved cysteine through the conserved F or W. A D gene is named only where the DNA matches it firmly. For some rows the clone size is stated as once, few or many, or as a class when expanded; others skip it.

v_call	clone_size	cdr3_length	j_call	d_call	cdr3_nt	cdr3_aa
TRBV11-3	NA	14	TRBJ1-6	TRBD1	TGTGCCAGCAGGCGGGACAGGGGAAATTCACCCCTCCACTTT	CASRRDRGNSPLHF
TRBV12-3/TRBV12-4	once	13	TRBJ1-2	TRBD1	TGTGCCAGCAGTTTTGCAGGGGGCAGTGGCTACACCTTC	CASSFAGGSGYTF
TRBV7-2	NA	14	TRBJ2-2	NA	TGTGCCAGCAGCCGGGACACCGTCACCGGGGAGCTGTTTTTT	CASSRDTVTGELFF
TRBV6-5	NA	14	TRBJ1-3	NA	TGTGCCAGCAGTCCTCGGTACTCTGGAAACACCATATATTTT	CASSPRYSGNTIYF
TRBV7-8	NA	14	TRBJ1-2	NA	TGTGCCAGCAGCTTTTTTCGGGGTGGCTATGGCTACACCTTC	CASSFFRGGYGYTF
TRBV30	NA	14	TRBJ2-4	NA	TGTGCCTGGGGGAGATTTGGAGCCAAAAACATTCAGTACTTC	CAWGRFGAKNIQYF
TRBV5-5	NA	17	TRBJ1-4	TRBD1	TGTGCCAGCAGCGCACTTCCGGGACAGGGTGGGGATGAAAAACTGTTTTTT	CASSALPGQGGDEKLFF
TRBV5-6	once	13	TRBJ1-2	TRBD1	TGTGCCAGCAGCGTAACAGGGGCCTATGGCTACACCTTC	CASSVTGAYGYTF
TRBV6-5	NA	13	TRBJ2-7	NA	TGTGCCAGCAGCGGAATACAGGGATACGAGCAGTACTTC	CASSGIQGYEQYF
TRBV5-4	NA	14	TRBJ2-7	NA	TGTGCCAGCAGCTTCTCCAGGGAAGCCTACGAGCAGTACTTC	CASSFSREAYEQYF
TRBV30	NA	14	TRBJ2-3	NA	TGTGCCTGGAGCGCTGGCCCCGGCACAGATACGCAGTATTTT	CAWSAGPGTDTQYF
TRBV5-6	NA	15	TRBJ1-1	NA	TGTGCCAGCACCACGGAGGGTCTAGTGAACACTGAAGCTTTCTTT	CASTTEGLVNTEAFF
TRBV4-1	NA	15	TRBJ2-7	TRBD1	TGCGCCAGCAGCCGCGACCGGGACAGGGCGAGCGAGCAGTACTTC	CASSRDRDRASEQYF
TRBV6-2/TRBV6-3	NA	13	TRBJ1-1	NA	TGTGCCAGCAGTTATTCCAGGAACACTGAAGCTTTCTTT	CASSYSRNTEAFF
TRBV5-1	once	14	TRBJ2-7	NA	TGCGCCAGCAGCCCCGAGGACAGACCCTACGAGCAGTACTTC	CASSPEDRPYEQYF
TRBV4-3	NA	14	TRBJ1-5	NA	TGCGCCAGCAGCCTAGCCTTGGCGGATCAGCCCCAGCATTTT	CASSLALADQPQHF
TRBV19	NA	15	TRBJ1-5	TRBD1	TGTGCCAGTAGTGTCCCGGGACAGGGGACTCAGCCCCAGCATTTT	CASSVPGQGTQPQHF
TRBV5-1	NA	15	TRBJ1-1	NA	TGCGCCAGCAGCACCACATCGGGGACAATTGGCGAAGCTTTCTTT	CASSTTSGTIGEAFF
TRBV5-4	NA	14	TRBJ1-1	NA	TGTGCCAGCAGCCACCCGGACAGGAACACTGAAGCTTTCTTT	CASSHPDRNTEAFF
TRBV4-1	NA	15	TRBJ2-1	NA	TGCGCCAGCAGCCAAGCAATCCGGGAAAGGGATGAGCAGTTCTTC	CASSQAIRERDEQFF
TRBV2	NA	14	TRBJ2-5	TRBD2	TGTGCCAGCATTTTAACTAGCGGACAAGAGACCCAGTACTTC	CASILTSGQETQYF
TRBV19	NA	15	TRBJ2-7	TRBD1	TGTGCCAGTAGTACCGCCGGGACAGGGGGCTACGAGCAGTACTTC	CASSTAGTGGYEQYF
TRBV5-1	NA	14	TRBJ1-1	NA	TGCGCCAGCAGCTTGTTAACCGGGAACACTGAAGCTTTCTTT	CASSLLTGNTEAFF
TRBV7-2	NA	13	TRBJ1-2	TRBD1	TGTGCCAGCAGCTCCGGGACAGGGGTGGGCTACACCTTC	CASSSGTGVGYTF
TRBV10-1	NA	13	TRBJ1-1	TRBD1	TGCGCCAGCAGTCCGGGACAGACCTCCGGGGCTTTCTTT	CASSPGQTSGAFF
TRBV19	NA	15	TRBJ1-5	NA	TGTGCCAGTAGTATATCGGTTCGGGGCAATCAGCCCCAGCATTTT	CASSISVRGNQPQHF
TRBV28	few	14	TRBJ1-5	NA	TGTGCCAGCAGCTCTGGAGGGGTAGGTGTAGCCCAGCATTTT	CASSSGGVGVAQHF
TRBV5-1	NA	15	TRBJ1-5	NA	TGCGCCAGCAGCCAAGGGGGGGGTGGCAATCAGCCCCAGCATTTT	CASSQGGGGNQPQHF
TRBV27	NA	15	TRBJ1-3	NA	TGTGCCAGCAGTTTATCTAGGAGCTCTGGAAACACCATATATTTT	CASSLSRSSGNTIYF
TRBV5-6	NA	15	TRBJ1-5	NA	TGTGCCAGCAGCTTGGGGGGGGTTGGCAATCAGCCCCAGCATTTT	CASSLGGVGNQPQHF
TRBV3-1/TRBV3-2	NA	15	TRBJ1-6	NA	TGTGCCAGCAGCCAAGATAGGCAGCAGGTTTCACCCCTCCACTTT	CASSQDRQQVSPLHF
TRBV2	NA	15	TRBJ1-1	TRBD1	TGTGCCAGCAGTGCCTGGACAGGGTTTGACACTGAAGCTTTCTTT	CASSAWTGFDTEAFF
TRBV30	NA	15	TRBJ2-7	NA	TGTGCCTGGAGTGTACTCGGGTCCCCGAATTACGAGCAGTACTTC	CAWSVLGSPNYEQYF
TRBV13	NA	16	TRBJ1-1	TRBD1	TGTGCCAGCAGCTTACCCGGACAGGGAGTGAACACTGAAGCTTTCTTT	CASSLPGQGVNTEAFF
TRBV19	NA	15	TRBJ1-6	NA	TGTGCCAGTAGTACTGGAGGAGCCTATAATTCACCCCTCCACTTT	CASSTGGAYNSPLHF
TRBV2	NA	14	TRBJ1-1	TRBD1	TGTGCCAGCAGCAGCTTAACAGGGGACACTGAAGCTTTCTTT	CASSSLTGDTEAFF
TRBV29-1	once	13	TRBJ2-2	NA	TGCAGCGGGTCGGGGGTGAACACCGGGGAGCTGTTTTTT	CSGSGVNTGELFF
TRBV5-4	NA	14	TRBJ1-3	NA	TGTGCCAGCAGAATTACAGGGAATGGAAACACCATATATTTT	CASRITGNGNTIYF
TRBV12-3/TRBV12-4	NA	13	TRBJ1-6	NA	TGTGCCAGCAGTTTGGATGGAGTCTCACCCCTCCACTTT	CASSLDGVSPLHF
TRBV29-1	once	13	TRBJ1-1	TRBD1	TGCAGCGATAGGGGACAGGGGAACACTGAAGCTTTCTTT	CSDRGQGNTEAFF
TRBV5-1	NA	15	TRBJ2-1	TRBD2	TGCGCCAGCATACCTAGCGGGAGCTCCTACAATGAGCAGTTCTTC	CASIPSGSSYNEQFF
TRBV6-4	NA	14	TRBJ2-3	NA	TGTGCCAGCAGTGACGGCGGGATCTCAGATACGCAGTATTTT	CASSDGGISDTQYF
TRBV5-6	once	15	TRBJ1-2	NA	TGTGCCAGCGGGACTAGCGGGGCAGCTAACTATGGCTACACCTTC	CASGTSGAANYGYTF
TRBV15	NA	15	TRBJ1-6	NA	TGTGCCACCAGCACGCAGGGAGGGAGTAATTCACCCCTCCACTTT	CATSTQGGSNSPLHF
TRBV5-4	NA	16	TRBJ1-3	TRBD1	TGTGCCAGCAGCTTCGACAGGGCGGTCTCTGGAAACACCATATATTTT	CASSFDRAVSGNTIYF
TRBV19	NA	14	TRBJ1-5	TRBD1	TGTGCCAGTAGACTGGGACAGCTCAATCAGCCCCAGCATTTT	CASRLGQLNQPQHF
TRBV11-3	NA	13	TRBJ1-1	NA	TGTGCCAGCAGCTTCCATCCGGCAGGGGAAGCTTTCTTT	CASSFHPAGEAFF
TRBV18	NA	15	TRBJ1-6	TRBD1	TGTGCCAGCTCCCCCGGGACAGAATATAATTCACCCCTCCACTTT	CASSPGTEYNSPLHF
TRBV7-2	few	14	TRBJ1-5	NA	TGTGCCAGCAGCTTACTACGGAGCAATCAGCCCCAGCATTTT	CASSLLRSNQPQHF
TRBV7-9	NA	14	TRBJ2-2	NA	TGTGCCAGCAGCTTATTCAGTTCCACCGGGGAGCTGTTTTTT	CASSLFSSTGELFF
TRBV2	NA	12	TRBJ1-5	NA	TGTGCCAGCGGGCAGGGCAATCAGCCCCAGCATTTT	CASGQGNQPQHF
TRBV30	NA	11	TRBJ1-4	NA	TGTGCCTGGAGTGGGAGTGAAAAACTGTTTTTT	CAWSGSEKLFF
TRBV15	NA	13	TRBJ2-2	NA	TGTGCCACCAGCAGAGGAGAGGCCGGGGAGCTGTTTTTT	CATSRGEAGELFF
TRBV7-9	NA	15	TRBJ2-5	TRBD1	TGTGCCAGCAGCGCGGGACAGGGTTTTGGAGAGACCCAGTACTTC	CASSAGQGFGETQYF
TRBV6-5	NA	16	TRBJ1-3	NA	TGTGCCAGCAGTTACGGCAGGGCGCGCTGGGGAAACACCATATATTTT	CASSYGRARWGNTIYF
TRBV28	NA	15	TRBJ1-1	TRBD1	TGTGCCAGCAGTTCATCCGGACAGGGGAGGCCTGAAGCTTTCTTT	CASSSSGQGRPEAFF
TRBV6-1	once	14	TRBJ2-7	NA	TGTGCCAGCAGTGAGCGGCGGGGAACCTACGAGCAGTACTTC	CASSERRGTYEQYF
TRBV5-8	NA	15	TRBJ1-2	NA	TGTGCCAGCAGCTTGATGACACTTGCCGGCTATGGCTACACCTTC	CASSLMTLAGYGYTF
TRBV9	NA	14	TRBJ1-1	NA	TGTGCCAGCAGCGTATCTCTAGGGGACACTGAAGCTTTCTTT	CASSVSLGDTEAFF